Only a few counts were recorded for the clone carrying this T cell receptor beta chain. Its antigen is still unknown. Regarding treatment: around 19 received Ad26.COV2.S at low or high dose, single or two shots; 5 received placebo; per-sample allocation not given. Sampling was done on day 63 after the first vaccine or placebo injection. Whoever gave the sample was an adult aged 18-55 years in Boston. The sample originates from a study of Ad26.COV2.S vaccination and SARS-CoV-2 variants. For the study at large: Within the COV1001 Ad26.COV2.S trial arm, the donor was enrolled. Dosing was one shot or two shots 56 days apart.

Per germline, CDR1 SGHAT and CDR2 FQNNGV. The V gene end was trimmed by 3 bases and the J gene end by 1 base; junction bases not matched to a gene: 4. The CDR3 runs to 15 residues. Study results and caveats: It was found that vaccine and placebo recipients had similar non-spike TCR breadth.

Sequencing was performed with immunoSEQ multiplex PCR; in TCRdb, only in-frame clones are kept and a portion is missing. This table holds 350,000 to 450,000 clones, roughly 91% found once. Source: peripheral blood, taken in a trial of Ad26.COV2.S vaccine versus placebo. The chain has TRBV11-2 and TRBJ2-3; TRBD2 matches at 7 bases. The source of this sequence is a person aged 18-65 years who received the Ad26.COV2.S COVID-19 vaccine or a placebo. The CDR3 is CASSFAGDGTDTQYF. CDR3 DNA: TGTGCCAGCAGCTTCGCGGGGGACGGCACAGATACGCAGTATTTT.